The 4 T cell receptor beta chains presented below share a single source sample, sequenced in a study of blood T cell repertoires in COVID-19. Assay used: immunoSEQ multiplex PCR; TCRdb lists only in-frame clones, some missing. Of around 82,000 clones in the sample, about 91% were seen once. Sequencing was done on a sample of peripheral blood. These receptors originate from a man aged 65 to 79 with active or convalescent COVID-19.

In this sample, this clone turned up once. The V call is TRBV5-6, the J call TRBJ2-5; 9 bases align to TRBD2. The CDR3 spans 16 residues. The V segment lost 0 bases and the J segment 7 bases; nucleotides outside the gene matches: 10. Germline V gene sequence: CDR1 SGHDT, CDR2 YYEEEE. The CDR3 is CASSLAASGALWTQYF. DNA of the CDR3: TGTGCCAGCAGCTTGGCGGCTAGCGGGGCCCTCTGGACCCAGTACTTC.

The chain employs TRBV3-1 (or the pseudogene TRBV3-2) and TRBJ1-3; the D gene is possibly TRBD1 (6 bases). Between the trimmed V and J ends, which lost 7 bases and 0 bases, there was a span of 16 bases. The CDR3 totals 16 residues. The V gene's germline CDR1 is LGHDT and CDR2 YNNKEL (reference sequence). The CDR3 reads CASTLQGAISGNTIYF. CDR3 coding DNA: TGTGCCAGCACACTACAGGGAGCTATCTCTGGAAACACCATATATTTT.

The chain has TRBV28 and TRBJ1-2; possibly TRBD1 for D (6 bases). CDR1 and CDR2 (germline): MDHEN, SYDVKM. The length of the CDR3 is 14 residues. The ends were cut back, 8 bases at V and 4 bases at J, with 17 bases in the middle. CDR3 nucleotides: TGTGCCAGCCGAACCGCAGGGGCGACCTATGGCTACACCTTC. Protein product: CASRTAGATYGYTF.

The chain joins TRBV4-1 to TRBJ2-1; 9 nucleotides match TRBD2. CDR1 MGHRA and CDR2 YSYEKL come from the germline V gene. The CDR3 totals 16 residues. V lost 0 bases, J lost 8 bases, and 8 bases stayed unmatched. CDR3 sequence reads: CASSQETSGGTDEQFF. DNA of the CDR3: TGCGCCAGCAGCCAAGAAACAAGCGGGGGGACCGATGAGCAGTTCTTC.